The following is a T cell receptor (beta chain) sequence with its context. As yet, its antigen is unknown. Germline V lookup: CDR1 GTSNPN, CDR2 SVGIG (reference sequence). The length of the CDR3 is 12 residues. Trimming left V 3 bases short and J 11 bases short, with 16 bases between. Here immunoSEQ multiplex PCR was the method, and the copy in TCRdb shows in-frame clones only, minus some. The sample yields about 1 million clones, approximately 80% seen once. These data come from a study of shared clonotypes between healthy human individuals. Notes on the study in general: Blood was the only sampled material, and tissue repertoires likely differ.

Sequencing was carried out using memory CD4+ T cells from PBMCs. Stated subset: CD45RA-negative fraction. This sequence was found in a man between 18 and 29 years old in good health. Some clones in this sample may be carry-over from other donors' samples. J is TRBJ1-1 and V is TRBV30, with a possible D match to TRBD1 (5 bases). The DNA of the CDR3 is TGTGCCTGGAGAGGGACCTTAGGACGGGCTTTCTTT. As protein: CAWRGTLGRAFF.